The 24 T cell receptor beta chains given below trace back to one sample, sequenced in a study of T cells after yellow fever vaccination. Using its own MiXCR run on the 5' RACE reads, TCRdb lists one record per CDR3 protein. This table has around 100,000 distinct CDR3 sequences, 6.5% to 9% appearing once. This material consisted of CD8+ T cells sorted from PBMCs, taken 45 days after the yellow fever booster vaccination. These receptors originate from a man aged 30 to 39 who received the YFV17D yellow fever vaccine.

V is TRBV20-1 and J is TRBJ2-5; weak D call: TRBD2 (5 bases). The CDR3 is 17 residues long. The ends were cut back, 1 base at V and 1 base at J, with 19 bases in the middle. Germline V gene sequence: CDR1 DFQATT, CDR2 SNEGSKA (reference sequence). CDR3 in amino acids: CSARASLLGLSQETQYF. In nucleotides, the CDR3 is TGCAGTGCTAGAGCCTCACTTCTCGGACTGTCCCAAGAGACCCAGTACTTC.

The chain carries TRBV12-3 or TRBV12-4 and TRBJ1-1, with 8 bases that match TRBD1. This CDR3 has 18 residues. V trimming: 4 bases; J trimming: 1 base; junction bases outside the gene matches: 14. The CDR3 DNA reads as TGTGCCAGCAGTTCAATCGAAGCGTCAGGGACAGGGAACACTGAAGCTTTCTTT. Encoded protein: CASSSIEASGTGNTEAFF.

At least ten counts were recorded for this clonotype. The V and J genes are TRBV27 and TRBJ2-3; a possible D gene is TRBD1 (5 bases). Trimming pared 8 bases from V and 2 bases from J, leaving 11 bases between. Germline V gene sequence: CDR1 MNHEY, CDR2 SMNVEV (reference sequence). This CDR3 contains 13 residues. This CDR3 reads CASLDSNTDTQYF. The CDR3 nucleotides are TGTGCCAGCCTTGACAGCAACACAGATACGCAGTATTTT.

Many counts were recorded for this clonotype. This chain joins TRBV10-3 and TRBJ1-1; D uncertain. Deletions cut 0 bases from V and 2 bases from J, with 7 bases between. Germline V gene sequence: CDR1 ENHRY, CDR2 SYGVKD. The CDR3 loop spans 14 amino acids. CDR3 DNA: TGTGCCATCAGTGAGTCGGAGAGTAACACTGAAGCTTTCTTT. Protein sequence: CAISESESNTEAFF.

In its sample, this clonotype was seen once. This sequence may be a read error, since a much larger clone differs from it by one base. V is TRBV9 and J is TRBJ2-7; no clear D. V was shortened by 0 bases and J by 3 bases, with 10 bases between the two germline ends. In germline, CDR1 is SGDLS, CDR2 YYNGEE. This CDR3 comprises 14 residues. The CDR3 region is CASSVEIQHYEQYF. CDR3 sequence (DNA): TGTGCCAGCAGCGTAGAGATCCAGCACTACGAGCAGTACTTC.

This clonotype was recorded many times. This chain connects TRBV27 to TRBJ2-6; the match to TRBD1 covers 8 bases. Germline V gives CDR1 MNHEY, CDR2 SMNVEV (reference sequence). With 5 bases clipped from V and 2 bases from J, the junction kept 8 bases outside the gene matches. The CDR3 contains 17 residues. The CDR3 bases are TGTGCCAGCAGTCCGGGACAGGTGACGACTGGGGCCAACGTCCTGACTTTC. It codes for CASSPGQVTTGANVLTF.

This clonotype was seen a handful of times. The chain joins TRBV12-3 or TRBV12-4 to TRBJ1-1; D is unclear. Trimming cost V 8 bases and J 0 bases, with 22 bases left between them. This CDR3 spans 17 amino acids. The CDR3 bases are TGTGCCAGCTCCCCCGAGCGGCTTACAGATTTGAACACTGAAGCTTTCTTT. Amino acid sequence: CASSPERLTDLNTEAFF.

This clonotype was observed many times. V gene TRBV5-1 combines with J gene TRBJ2-3; D gene ambiguous. In germline, CDR1 is SGHRS, CDR2 YFSETQ. Trimming removed 0 bases at V and 0 bases at J, with 11 bases between. CDR3 length: 16 residues. CDR3 sequence: CASSLEFVRSTDTQYF. The CDR3 DNA is TGCGCCAGCAGCTTGGAGTTCGTGAGGAGCACAGATACGCAGTATTTT.

This clonotype was detected many times. The chain has TRBV20-1 and TRBJ2-7; D is perhaps TRBD2 (6 bases). The germline gives CDR1 DFQATT, CDR2 SNEGSKA (reference sequence). The V end lost 6 bases, the J end lost 0 bases, and 15 bases lay between the germline ends. This CDR3 is built from 14 residues. The CDR3 loop reads CSADQAGLSYEQYF. Here the CDR3 DNA reads TGCAGTGCAGATCAAGCGGGCCTCTCCTACGAGCAGTACTTC.

This clonotype was detected only a few times. The chain employs TRBV9 and TRBJ1-2; TRBD1 might be the D (6 bases). The CDR3 sequence is 15 residues long. Germline-derived CDR1 and CDR2 are SGDLS and YYNGEE. Trimming removed 3 bases at V and 4 bases at J, with 16 bases between. In nucleotides, the CDR3 is TGTGCCAGCAGCGCTGATCCGGACAGCTTCTATGGCTACACCTTC. As protein: CASSADPDSFYGYTF.

This clonotype was counted ten times or more. The chain links TRBV29-1 to TRBJ2-7; 7 bases agree with TRBD2. The CDR3 is 12 residues long. The J segment lost 2 bases and the V segment lost 6 bases, leaving 4 bases of the junction unmatched. In germline, CDR1 is SQVTM, CDR2 ANQGSEA. For the CDR3, the DNA is TGCAGCGTACTAGCGACTACCTACGAGCAGTACTTC. Translating it yields CSVLATTYEQYF.

There are many counts of this clonotype. The DNA for the CDR3 is TGTGCCAGCAGTTATCTCTCCGGGGCCAACGTCCTGACTTTC. It specifies CASSYLSGANVLTF. This chain links TRBV6-5 with TRBJ2-6; D is ambiguous. The CDR3 has 14 amino acids. Trimming left V 3 bases short and J 4 bases short, with 7 bases between. Germline V CDR1 and CDR2: MNHEY, SVGAGI.

This clonotype was picked up many times. V usage is TRBV27 and J usage is TRBJ2-7; D uncertain. The V end lost 6 bases, the J end lost 0 bases, and 6 bases lay between the germline ends. The germline V gene has CDR1 MNHEY and CDR2 SMNVEV (reference sequence). This CDR3 has 12 amino acids. CDR3: CASRAVSYEQYF. CDR3 bases: TGTGCCAGCAGGGCCGTCTCCTACGAGCAGTACTTC.

This clonotype was seen a handful of times. This sequence joins TRBV2 and TRBJ2-2; unclear D gene. Deletions cut 7 bases from V and 2 bases from J, with 8 bases between. This CDR3 comprises 13 residues. CDR1 SNHLY and CDR2 FYNNEI come from the germline V gene. The CDR3 DNA is TGTGCCAGCATAAGAGTCAACACCGGGGAGCTGTTTTTT. Protein: CASIRVNTGELFF.

This clonotype was seen more than once but under ten times. The chain joins TRBV14 to TRBJ1-2; maybe TRBD1 (6 bases). CDR1 and CDR2 (germline): SGHDN, FVKESK. The CDR3 is made up of 15 amino acids. V lost 1 base and J lost 4, with 13 bases in between. The CDR3 bases are TGTGCCAGCAGCCAAGGAGGACAGCTCTCCTATGGCTACACCTTC. Its translation: CASSQGGQLSYGYTF.

This clonotype was seen at least ten times. CDR3: CASSLNGLAGGYNEQFF. The CDR3 nucleotides are TGTGCCAGCAGTTTGAATGGACTAGCGGGAGGATACAATGAGCAGTTCTTC. The gene calls are TRBV28 and TRBJ2-1; 14 bases agree with TRBD2. This CDR3 has 17 amino acids. Germline assignment: CDR1 MDHEN and CDR2 SYDVKM. V lost 3 bases to trimming and J lost 4 bases; unmatched junction nucleotides: 5. Combining the CDR3 with reference TRBV28 and TRBJ2-1 gives the whole variable domain DVKVTQSSRYLVKRTGEKVFLECVQDMDHENMFWYRQDPGLGLRLIYFSYDVKMKEKGDIPEGYSVSREKKERFSLILESASTNQTSMYLCASSLNGLAGGYNEQFFGPGTRLTVL.

Many counts were recorded for this clonotype. V gene TRBV11-2 combines with J gene TRBJ2-2, with 8 bases matching TRBD1. Per the germline V gene, CDR1 is SGHAT and CDR2 is FQNNGV. With V trimmed by 5 bases and J by 3 bases, 5 bases remained unmatched. The CDR3 contains 15 residues. This CDR3 reads CASSLQGAHTGELFF. The CDR3 nucleotides read TGTGCCAGCAGCCTTCAGGGGGCACACACCGGGGAGCTGTTTTTT.

The chain uses TRBV15 and TRBJ2-5; D is undetermined. V lost 1 base and J 3 bases, leaving 9 bases between the germline ends. The V gene's germline CDR1 is LNHNV and CDR2 YYDKDF (reference sequence). CDR3 size: 14 residues. CDR3 nucleotides: TGTGCCACCAGCAGAGGTAGGGCAGAAGAGACCCAGTACTTC. Amino acids: CATSRGRAEETQYF.

In its sample, this clonotype was seen many times. The rearrangement joins TRBV6-2 or TRBV6-3 to TRBJ1-2, with 7 nucleotides matching TRBD1. Trimming took 6 bases from V and 2 from J; bases not matched to a gene: 9. CDR1 and CDR2 from the germline V gene are MNHEY and SVGEGT. CDR3 length: 15 residues. In DNA form, the CDR3 reads TGTGCCAGCAGGCCGACAGGGACTCCAAACTATGGCTACACCTTC. Encoded protein: CASRPTGTPNYGYTF.

This clonotype was detected ten times or more. The chain couples TRBV6-1 to TRBJ2-1, with 9 bases fitting TRBD1. The CDR3 has 15 residues. With 10 bases clipped from V and 4 bases from J, the junction kept 11 bases outside the gene matches. The germline gives CDR1 MNHNS, CDR2 SASEGT. DNA for the CDR3: TGTGCCACCGAACCGACAGGGGGGCCTTACAATGAGCAGTTCTTC. The encoded protein is CATEPTGGPYNEQFF.

At least ten counts were recorded for this clonotype. The V and J genes are TRBV10-1 and TRBJ2-5; TRBD2 agrees at 8 bases. The V gene's germline CDR1 is WNHNN and CDR2 SYGVQD (reference sequence). CDR3 length: 14 residues. V shed 4 bases, J shed 1 base, and the junction held 2 bases outside the gene matches. In DNA form, the CDR3 reads TGCGCCAGCAGTGGGGGGACTAGCCAAGAGACCCAGTACTTC. This codes for CASSGGTSQETQYF.

V and J are TRBV29-1 and TRBJ2-5; 8 bases align to TRBD1. The CDR3 extends over 16 amino acids. The ends lost 0 bases at V and 5 bases at J; junction bases unmatched: 11. Germline V gives CDR1 SQVTM, CDR2 ANQGSEA. CDR3 amino acids: CSVEDPPGGAGETQYF. The CDR3 DNA follows: TGCAGCGTTGAAGATCCCCCAGGGGGCGCAGGGGAGACCCAGTACTTC.

This clonotype appeared many times. CDR3 sequence reads: CASSQTTKETQYF. The DNA for the CDR3 is TGCGCCAGCAGCCAGACTACGAAGGAGACCCAGTACTTC. This rearrangement joins TRBV4-3 to TRBJ2-5, with a weak D call TRBD2 (5 bases). The CDR3 contains 13 residues. The ends were cut back, 3 bases at V and 5 bases at J, with 10 bases in the middle. In germline, CDR1 is LGHNA, CDR2 YSLEER.

This clonotype was seen at least ten times. The V and J genes are TRBV12-3 or TRBV12-4 and TRBJ2-4, with D maybe TRBD1 (7 bases). There are 14 residues in the CDR3. Trimming left V 4 bases short and J 3 bases short, with 10 bases between. CDR3 amino acids: CASSSQGGKNIQYF. CDR3 DNA: TGTGCCAGCAGTTCCCAGGGGGGCAAAAACATTCAGTACTTC.